This entry lists 2 T cell receptor beta chains sequenced from one sample in a study of T cell responses to AZD1222 COVID-19 vaccine. Clones were sequenced by immunoSEQ multiplex PCR, and TCRdb holds only the in-frame ones, with some missing. Found here are about 140,000 clones, more than 80% of them singletons; the top ten hold less than 0.95%. The sequences come from peripheral blood, collected on day 0 of MenACWY control vaccination. The receptors were gathered from an adult in good health.

The gene calls are TRBV2 and TRBJ1-4, with 7 bases lining up with TRBD1. CDR1 SNHLY and CDR2 FYNNEI come from the germline V gene. The CDR3 has 16 residues. The V and J ends lost 5 bases and 3 bases, in that order; junction bases with no gene match: 9. The CDR3 is CASSPPRGTANEKLFF. The CDR3 nucleotides read TGTGCCAGCAGTCCCCCGCGGGGGACAGCTAATGAAAAACTGTTTTTT.

This chain links TRBV5-1 with TRBJ1-1, with 7 bases lining up with TRBD1. The CDR3 length is 14 residues. The trim removed 2 bases at V and 6 bases at J, leaving 7 bases unmatched. Germline lookup yields CDR1 SGHRS and CDR2 YFSETQ. The CDR3 protein is CASSFTGQDPEAFF. As DNA, the CDR3 is TGCGCCAGCAGCTTTACCGGACAGGACCCTGAAGCTTTCTTT. The full variable domain, its missing parts supplied by reference TRBV5-1 and TRBJ1-1, is KAGVTQTPRYLIKTRGQQVTLSCSPISGHRSVSWYQQTPGQGLQFLFEYFSETQRNKGNFPGRFSGRQFSNSRSEMNVSTLELGDSALYLCASSFTGQDPEAFFGQGTRLTVV.